These 21 T cell receptor beta chains were all obtained from the same sample, sequenced in a study of CD8 T cells in Susac syndrome. A quantity of about 0.5 to 1 ug RNA underwent reverse transcription using random hexamers. TCRdb reprocessed the immunoSEQ multiplex PCR reads with MiXCR, giving one entry per CDR3 protein. Of a few hundred thousand distinct CDR3 sequences in the sample, around 85% were seen once. The material sequenced was CD8+ T cells from PBMCs. The receptors derive from a human donor with multiple sclerosis.

This clonotype appeared a few times. The chain employs TRBV27 and TRBJ2-7; D tentatively reads TRBD1 or TRBD2 (6 bases each). The CDR3 covers 13 residues. Trimming pared 8 bases from V and 2 bases from J, leaving 13 bases between. Germline CDR1 is MNHEY and CDR2 is SMNVEV (reference sequence). CDR3: CASGPGGAYEQYF. In nucleotides, the CDR3 is TGTGCCAGCGGCCCCGGGGGCGCCTACGAGCAGTACTTC.

The genes are TRBV7-9 and TRBJ1-2; TRBD1 matches 7 bases. CDR3 length: 14 amino acids. The V and J ends lost 5 bases and 4 bases, in that order; junction bases with no gene match: 7. In germline, CDR1 is SEHNR, CDR2 FQNEAQ (reference sequence). Written as DNA, the CDR3 is TGTGCCAGCAGCCCCGTCGGACAGGTCTATGGCTACACCTTC. Amino acids: CASSPVGQVYGYTF.

This clonotype has only a few counts. The V and J genes are TRBV5-4 and TRBJ2-7, with a weak D call TRBD1 (6 bases). This CDR3 comprises 12 residues. V gave up 4 bases and J gave up 2 bases, with 7 bases separating them. Looked up from germline, CDR1 is SGHNT and CDR2 is YYREEE (reference sequence). CDR3 sequence reads: CASSQGTYEQYF. DNA for the CDR3: TGTGCCAGCAGCCAGGGGACCTACGAGCAGTACTTC.

This rearrangement joins TRBV15 to TRBJ1-6; 9 nucleotides agree with TRBD1. Germline assignment: CDR1 LNHNV and CDR2 YYDKDF (reference sequence). CDR3 length equals 17 residues. V trimming: 1 base; J trimming: 4 bases; junction bases outside the gene matches: 5. The CDR3 loop reads CATSRVKTGGYNSPLHF. The CDR3 DNA sequence: TGTGCCACCAGCAGAGTAAAGACAGGGGGTTATAATTCACCCCTCCACTTT.

This clonotype was counted a few times. The chain carries TRBV20-1 and TRBJ2-2, with D perhaps matching TRBD1 (5 bases). Germline CDR1 is DFQATT and CDR2 is SNEGSKA (reference sequence). With 5 bases removed from V and 6 bases from J, the gap between germline ends came to 7 bases. This CDR3 is 11 amino acids long. In DNA, the CDR3 is TGCAGTGCTGCAGGGCCCGGGGAGCTGTTTTTT. Its translation: CSAAGPGELFF.

The gene calls are TRBV3-1 and TRBJ2-7; no definite D call. Germline CDR1 reads LGHDT; CDR2 reads YNNKEL (reference sequence). The CDR3 sequence is 13 residues long. The V end was cut by 4 bases, the J end by 0 bases, with 7 bases between. CDR3 bases: TGTGCCAGCAGCCCTCATCCCTCCTACGAGCAGTACTTC. Its translation: CASSPHPSYEQYF.

V and J are TRBV2 and TRBJ1-4; weak D call: TRBD1 (5 bases). This CDR3 contains 15 residues. CDR1 SNHLY and CDR2 FYNNEI come from the germline V gene. The V end lost 3 bases, the J end lost 5 bases, and 13 bases lay between the germline ends. CDR3 protein: CASSDPSRTNEKLFF. For the CDR3, the DNA is TGTGCCAGCAGTGATCCTTCTCGGACAAATGAAAAACTGTTTTTT.

V gene TRBV6-1 combines with J gene TRBJ2-7, with a possible D match to TRBD2 (6 bases). Per germline, CDR1 MNHNS and CDR2 SASEGT. Trimming removed 7 bases at V and 2 bases at J, with 9 bases between. The CDR3 contains 12 residues. The CDR3 DNA reads TGTGCCAGCATGGGGGAGGCCTACGAGCAGTACTTC. It yields the protein CASMGEAYEQYF.

This clonotype was seen a handful of times. V and J are TRBV28 and TRBJ1-1; D gene unclear. From germline, CDR1 is MDHEN and CDR2 SYDVKM. The CDR3 extends over 14 amino acids. Deletions cut 3 bases from V and 0 bases from J, with 8 bases between. The CDR3 sequence: CASSFGQVNTEAFF. CDR3 DNA sequence: TGTGCCAGCAGTTTTGGGCAGGTGAACACTGAAGCTTTCTTT.

The rearrangement links TRBV28 to TRBJ2-5; 13 positions match TRBD2. The CDR3 spans 15 residues. V lost 7 bases and J lost 4; bases outside the gene matches: 6. Per germline, CDR1 MDHEN and CDR2 SYDVKM. Written as DNA, the CDR3 is TGTGCCAGCACGGGGACTAGCGGGATTTCAGAGACCCAGTACTTC. Translation: CASTGTSGISETQYF.

The chain recombines TRBV27 with TRBJ2-7; D is unclear. The V end lost 8 bases, the J end lost 3 bases, and 11 bases lay between the germline ends. This CDR3 is built from 12 residues. Germline loops: CDR1 MNHEY, CDR2 SMNVEV (reference sequence). The CDR3 reads CASAPDGYEQYF. Written as DNA, the CDR3 is TGTGCCAGCGCACCGGACGGCTACGAGCAGTACTTC.

This sequence joins TRBV7-2 and TRBJ2-3; a possible D gene is TRBD2 (6 bases). With 5 bases removed from V and 0 bases from J, the gap between germline ends came to 15 bases. The CDR3 is made up of 16 amino acids. Per germline, CDR1 SGHTA and CDR2 FQGNSA. CDR3 DNA sequence: TGTGCCAGCAGCAATAGGGACTTCTCTAGCACAGATACGCAGTATTTT. Amino acid sequence: CASSNRDFSSTDTQYF. The full variable domain, rest sourced from reference TRBV7-2 and TRBJ2-3, is GAGVSQSPSNKVTEKGKDVELRCDPISGHTALYWYRQSLGQGLEFLIYFQGNSAPDKSGLPSDRFSAERTGGSVSTLTIQRTQQEDSAVYLCASSNRDFSSTDTQYFGPGTRLTVL.

The J gene is TRBJ2-7, the V gene TRBV6-5, with D possibly TRBD1 on 5 matching bases. CDR3 length equals 14 residues. Germline V gene data show CDR1 as MNHEY and CDR2 as SVGAGI. Trimming left V 0 bases short and J 5 bases short, with 11 bases between. As DNA, the CDR3 is TGTGCCAGCAGTTACTCGTCACAGGTACACGAGCAGTACTTC. Its protein product is CASSYSSQVHEQYF.

This clonotype was counted a few times. The CDR3 spells CAWALAGGYNEQFF. The CDR3 nucleotides read TGTGCCTGGGCCCTAGCGGGAGGCTACAATGAGCAGTTCTTC. The chain joins TRBV30 to TRBJ2-1, with 11 bases aligning to TRBD2. Germline V lookup: CDR1 GTSNPN, CDR2 SVGIG (reference sequence). The CDR3 loop spans 14 amino acids. Trimming cost V 5 bases and J 3 bases; bases outside gene matches: 3. Based on the CDR3 plus reference TRBV30 and TRBJ2-1, the full variable domain is SQTIHQWPATLVQPVGSPLSLECTVEGTSNPNLYWYRQAAGRGLQLLFYSVGIGQISSEVPQNLSASRPQDRQFILSSKKLLLSDSGFYLCAWALAGGYNEQFFGPGTRLTVL.

This chain joins TRBV5-5 and TRBJ2-7; 8 bases agree with TRBD1. Germline CDR1 SGHKS, CDR2 YYEKEE (reference sequence). The CDR3 loop spans 14 amino acids. Trimming took 2 bases from V and 5 from J; bases not matched to a gene: 6. The CDR3 region is CASSFLQGVNEQYF. For the CDR3, the DNA is TGTGCCAGCAGCTTTTTACAGGGGGTCAACGAGCAGTACTTC.

V usage is TRBV20-1 and J usage is TRBJ1-2; no firm D call. Per germline, CDR1 DFQATT and CDR2 SNEGSKA (reference sequence). This CDR3 has 14 amino acids. V was trimmed by 0 bases and J by 7 bases, leaving 15 bases between them. Here the CDR3 reads CSARDPTGGGGYTF. The CDR3 bases are TGCAGTGCTAGAGATCCCACGGGCGGAGGTGGCTACACCTTC.

V and J are TRBV7-7 and TRBJ2-7, with a tentative D call TRBD1 (6 bases). V lost 6 bases and J lost 4, with 31 bases in between. Germline V gene lookup returns CDR1 SSHAT and CDR2 FNYEAQ (reference sequence). The CDR3 is 19 amino acids. The CDR3 sequence is CASRPTKRNREFWSYEQYF. Written as DNA, the CDR3 is TGTGCCAGCAGGCCTACCAAGAGAAACAGGGAGTTTTGGTCTTACGAGCAGTACTTC.

The chain joins TRBV28 to TRBJ2-4; 7 bases align to TRBD1. The ends lost 5 bases at V and 15 bases at J; junction bases unmatched: 13. Per the germline V gene, CDR1 is MDHEN and CDR2 is SYDVKM. The length of the CDR3 is 13 residues. CDR3 sequence: CASSKRGGDRVYF. CDR3 sequence (DNA): TGTGCCAGCAGTAAGAGAGGGGGCGACCGTGTGTACTTC.

The chain is built from TRBV27 and TRBJ1-5, with a tentative D call TRBD1 (6 bases). The germline CDR1 and CDR2 sequences are MNHEY and SMNVEV (reference sequence). The CDR3 covers 14 residues. V was cut by 2 bases and J by 7 bases, with 12 bases left in between. The CDR3 region is CASSLADSDQPQHF. The CDR3 nucleotides are TGTGCCAGCAGTTTAGCGGACAGCGACCAGCCCCAGCATTTT.

This clonotype has a single count. The chain combines TRBV11-3 with TRBJ1-2; no definite D call. The CDR3 consists of 14 residues. CDR1 SGHNT and CDR2 YENEEA come from the germline V gene. Between the trimmed V and J ends, which lost 7 bases and 5 bases, there was a span of 17 bases. The CDR3 DNA reads TGTGCCAGCATTGCGTCTGCGGCCAATTATGGCTACACCTTC. Its translation: CASIASAANYGYTF.

The chain joins TRBV6-6 to TRBJ2-3; TRBD1 might be the D (6 bases). From germline, CDR1 is MNHNY and CDR2 SVGAGI (reference sequence). This CDR3 has 16 residues. V lost 7 bases to trimming and J lost 0 bases, with 17 bases between them. The CDR3 DNA reads TGTGCCAGCACCGAGCAGCCTGGACAGAGCACAGATACGCAGTATTTT. Translated: CASTEQPGQSTDTQYF.